The rows below give T cell receptor beta chains drawn from one sample of a study of CXCR3-negative and CXCR3-positive naive CD8 T cells. For each CDR3 protein, TCRdb gives one entry from its re-call of the 5' RACE reads, without DNA. The sample totals approximately 58,000 distinct CDR3 sequences. The sequenced material came from naive CXCR3- CD8+ T cells from blood. The origin of the receptors is a human donor in good health. Some clones in this sample may be carry-over from other donors' samples. Each CDR3 is given with its conserved first and last residue.

TRBV12-3/TRBV12-4,TRBJ2-3,CASSLLQGHYTDTQYF
TRBV29-1,TRBJ2-7,CSVDGQGLYEQYF
TRBV7-9,TRBJ2-3,CASSPPTSGGNTDTQYF
TRBV11-2,TRBJ2-5,CASSLGLPYQETQYF
TRBV29-1,TRBJ2-3,CSVVTSGSTQYF
TRBV9,TRBJ2-4,CASSPIGRGGIQYF
TRBV20-1,TRBJ2-1,CSARSPVGGTNEQFF
TRBV7-6,TRBJ2-2,CASSTNTGELFF
TRBV4-1,TRBJ2-7,CASSQVKDGREQYF
TRBV29-1,TRBJ2-1,CSVGGLARGNEQFF
TRBV12-3/TRBV12-4,TRBJ2-5,CASTLLGTEETQYF
TRBV6-5,TRBJ2-6,CASSTRQSSGANVLTF
TRBV6-6,TRBJ2-2,CASSVDGNTGELFF
TRBV20-1,TRBJ1-1,CSAADRGGHLRDTEAFF
TRBV29-1,TRBJ2-7,CSVEERTGASYEQYF